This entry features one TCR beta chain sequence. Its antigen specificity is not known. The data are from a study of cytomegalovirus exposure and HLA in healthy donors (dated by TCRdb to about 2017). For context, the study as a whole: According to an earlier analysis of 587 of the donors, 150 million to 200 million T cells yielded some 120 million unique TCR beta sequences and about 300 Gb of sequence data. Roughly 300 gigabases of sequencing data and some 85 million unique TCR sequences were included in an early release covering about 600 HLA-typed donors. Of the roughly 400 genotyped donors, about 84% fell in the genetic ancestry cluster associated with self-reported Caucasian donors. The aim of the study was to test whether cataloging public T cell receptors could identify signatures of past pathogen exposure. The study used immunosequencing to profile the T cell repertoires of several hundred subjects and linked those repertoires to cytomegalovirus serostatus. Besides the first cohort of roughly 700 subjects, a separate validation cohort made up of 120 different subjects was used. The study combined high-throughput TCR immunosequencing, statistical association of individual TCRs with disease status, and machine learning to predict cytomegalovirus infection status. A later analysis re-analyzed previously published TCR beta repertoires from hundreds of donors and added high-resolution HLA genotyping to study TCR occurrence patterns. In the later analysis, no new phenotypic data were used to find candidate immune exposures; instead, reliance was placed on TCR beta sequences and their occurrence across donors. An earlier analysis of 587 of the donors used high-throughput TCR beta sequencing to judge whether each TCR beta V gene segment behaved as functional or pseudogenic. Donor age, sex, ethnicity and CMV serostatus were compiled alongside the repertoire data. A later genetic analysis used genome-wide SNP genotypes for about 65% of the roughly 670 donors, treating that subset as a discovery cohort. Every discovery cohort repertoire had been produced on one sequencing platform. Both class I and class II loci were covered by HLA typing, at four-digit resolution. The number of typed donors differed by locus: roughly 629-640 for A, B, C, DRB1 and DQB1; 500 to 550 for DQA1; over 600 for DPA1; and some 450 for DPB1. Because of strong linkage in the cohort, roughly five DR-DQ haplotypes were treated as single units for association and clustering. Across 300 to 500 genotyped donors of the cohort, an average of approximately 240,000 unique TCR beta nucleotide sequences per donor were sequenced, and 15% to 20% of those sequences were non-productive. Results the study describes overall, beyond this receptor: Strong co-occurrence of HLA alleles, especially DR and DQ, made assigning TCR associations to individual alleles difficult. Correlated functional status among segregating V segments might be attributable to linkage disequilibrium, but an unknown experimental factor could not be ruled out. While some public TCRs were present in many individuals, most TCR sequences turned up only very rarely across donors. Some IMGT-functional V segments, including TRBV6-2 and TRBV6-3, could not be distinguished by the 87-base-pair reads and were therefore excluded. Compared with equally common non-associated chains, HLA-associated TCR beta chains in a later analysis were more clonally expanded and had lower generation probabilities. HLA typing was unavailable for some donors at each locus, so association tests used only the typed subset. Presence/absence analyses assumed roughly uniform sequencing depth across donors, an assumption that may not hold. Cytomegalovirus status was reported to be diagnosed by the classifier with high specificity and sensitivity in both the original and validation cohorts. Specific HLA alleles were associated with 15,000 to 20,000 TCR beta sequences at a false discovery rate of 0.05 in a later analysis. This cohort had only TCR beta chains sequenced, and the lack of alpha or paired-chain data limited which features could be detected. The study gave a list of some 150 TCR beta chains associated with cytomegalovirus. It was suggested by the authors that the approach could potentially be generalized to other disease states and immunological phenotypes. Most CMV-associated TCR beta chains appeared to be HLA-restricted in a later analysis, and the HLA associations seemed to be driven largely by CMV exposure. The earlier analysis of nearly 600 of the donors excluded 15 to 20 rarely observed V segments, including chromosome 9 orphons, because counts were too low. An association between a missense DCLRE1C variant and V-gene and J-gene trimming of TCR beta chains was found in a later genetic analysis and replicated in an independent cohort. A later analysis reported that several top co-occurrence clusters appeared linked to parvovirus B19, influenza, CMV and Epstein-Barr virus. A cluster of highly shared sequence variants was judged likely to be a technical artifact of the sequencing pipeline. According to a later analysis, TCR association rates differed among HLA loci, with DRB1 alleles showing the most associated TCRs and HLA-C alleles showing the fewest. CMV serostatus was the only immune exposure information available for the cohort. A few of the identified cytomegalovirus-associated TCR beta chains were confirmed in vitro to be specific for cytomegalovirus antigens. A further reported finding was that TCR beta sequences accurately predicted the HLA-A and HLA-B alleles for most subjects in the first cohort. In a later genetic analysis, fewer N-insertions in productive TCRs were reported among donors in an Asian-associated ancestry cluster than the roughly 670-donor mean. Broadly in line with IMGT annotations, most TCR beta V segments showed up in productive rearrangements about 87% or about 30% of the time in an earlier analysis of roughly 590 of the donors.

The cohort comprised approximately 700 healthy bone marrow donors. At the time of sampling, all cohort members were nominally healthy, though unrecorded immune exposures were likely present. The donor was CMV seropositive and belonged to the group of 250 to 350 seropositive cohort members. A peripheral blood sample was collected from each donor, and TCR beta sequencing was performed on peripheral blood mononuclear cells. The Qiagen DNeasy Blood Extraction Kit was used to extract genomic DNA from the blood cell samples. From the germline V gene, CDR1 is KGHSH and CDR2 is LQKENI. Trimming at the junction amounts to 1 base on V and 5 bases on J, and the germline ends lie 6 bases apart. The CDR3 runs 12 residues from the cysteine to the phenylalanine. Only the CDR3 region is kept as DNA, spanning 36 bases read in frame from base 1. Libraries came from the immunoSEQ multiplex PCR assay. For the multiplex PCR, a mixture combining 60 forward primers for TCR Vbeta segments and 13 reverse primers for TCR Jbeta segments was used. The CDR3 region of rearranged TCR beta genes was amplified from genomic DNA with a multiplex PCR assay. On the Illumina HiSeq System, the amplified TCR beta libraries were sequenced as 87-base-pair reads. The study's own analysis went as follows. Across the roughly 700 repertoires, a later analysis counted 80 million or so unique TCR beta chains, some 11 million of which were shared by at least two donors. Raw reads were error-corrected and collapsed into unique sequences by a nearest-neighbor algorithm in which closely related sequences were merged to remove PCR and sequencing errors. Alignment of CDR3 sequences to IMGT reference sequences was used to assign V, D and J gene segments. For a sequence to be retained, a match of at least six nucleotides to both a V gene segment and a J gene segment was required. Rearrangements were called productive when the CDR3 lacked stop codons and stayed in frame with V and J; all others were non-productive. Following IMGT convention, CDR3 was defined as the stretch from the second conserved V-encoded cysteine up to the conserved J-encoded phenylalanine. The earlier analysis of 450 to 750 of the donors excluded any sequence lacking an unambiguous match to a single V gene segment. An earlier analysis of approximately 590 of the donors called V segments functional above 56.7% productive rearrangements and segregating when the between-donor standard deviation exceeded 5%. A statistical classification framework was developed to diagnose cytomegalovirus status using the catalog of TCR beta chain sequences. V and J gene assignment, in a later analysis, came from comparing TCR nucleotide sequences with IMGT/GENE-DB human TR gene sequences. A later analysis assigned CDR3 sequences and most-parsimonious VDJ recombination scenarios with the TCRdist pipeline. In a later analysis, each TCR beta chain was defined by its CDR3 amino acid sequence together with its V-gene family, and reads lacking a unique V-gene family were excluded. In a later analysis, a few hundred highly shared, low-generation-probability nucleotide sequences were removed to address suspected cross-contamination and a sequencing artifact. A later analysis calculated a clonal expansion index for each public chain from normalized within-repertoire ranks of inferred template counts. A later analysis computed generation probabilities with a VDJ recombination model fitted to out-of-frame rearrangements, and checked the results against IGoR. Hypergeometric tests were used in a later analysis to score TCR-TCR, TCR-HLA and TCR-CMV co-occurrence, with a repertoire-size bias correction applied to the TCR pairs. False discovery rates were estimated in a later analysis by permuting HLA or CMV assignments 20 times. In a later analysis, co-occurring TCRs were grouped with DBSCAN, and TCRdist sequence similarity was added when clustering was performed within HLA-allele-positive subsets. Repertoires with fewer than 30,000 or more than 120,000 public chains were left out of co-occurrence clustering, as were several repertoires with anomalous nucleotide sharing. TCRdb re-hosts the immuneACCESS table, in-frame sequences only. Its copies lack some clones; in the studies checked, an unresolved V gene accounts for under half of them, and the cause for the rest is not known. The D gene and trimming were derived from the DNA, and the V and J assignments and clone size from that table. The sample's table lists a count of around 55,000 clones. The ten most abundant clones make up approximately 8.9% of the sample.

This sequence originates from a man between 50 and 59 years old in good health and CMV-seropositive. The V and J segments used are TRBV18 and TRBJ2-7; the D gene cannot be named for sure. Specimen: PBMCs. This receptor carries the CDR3 CASSPRSDEQYF. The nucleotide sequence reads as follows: TGTGCCAGCTCACCACGGAGCGACGAGCAGTACTTC. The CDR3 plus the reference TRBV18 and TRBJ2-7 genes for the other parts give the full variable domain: NAGVMQNPRHLVRRRGQEARLRCSPMKGHSHVYWYRQLPEEGLKFMVYLQKENIIDESGMPKERFSAEFPKEGPSILRIQQVVRGDSAAYFCASSPRSDEQYFGPGTRLTVT.